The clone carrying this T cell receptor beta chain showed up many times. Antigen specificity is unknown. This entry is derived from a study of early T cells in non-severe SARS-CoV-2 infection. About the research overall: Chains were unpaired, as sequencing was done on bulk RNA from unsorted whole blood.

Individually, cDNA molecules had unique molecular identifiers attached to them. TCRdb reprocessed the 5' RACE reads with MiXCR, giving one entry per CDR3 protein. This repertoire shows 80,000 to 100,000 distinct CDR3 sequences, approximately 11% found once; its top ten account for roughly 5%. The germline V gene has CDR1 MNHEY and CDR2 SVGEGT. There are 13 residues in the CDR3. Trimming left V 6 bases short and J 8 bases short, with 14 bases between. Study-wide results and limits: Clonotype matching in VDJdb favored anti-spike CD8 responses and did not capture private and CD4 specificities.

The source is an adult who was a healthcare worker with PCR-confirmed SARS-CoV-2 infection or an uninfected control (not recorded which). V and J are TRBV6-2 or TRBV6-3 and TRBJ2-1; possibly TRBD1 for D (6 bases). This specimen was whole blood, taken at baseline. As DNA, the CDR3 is TGTGCCAGCAGGGACAGTTTAGTAGATGAGCAGTTCTTC. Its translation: CASRDSLVDEQFF.